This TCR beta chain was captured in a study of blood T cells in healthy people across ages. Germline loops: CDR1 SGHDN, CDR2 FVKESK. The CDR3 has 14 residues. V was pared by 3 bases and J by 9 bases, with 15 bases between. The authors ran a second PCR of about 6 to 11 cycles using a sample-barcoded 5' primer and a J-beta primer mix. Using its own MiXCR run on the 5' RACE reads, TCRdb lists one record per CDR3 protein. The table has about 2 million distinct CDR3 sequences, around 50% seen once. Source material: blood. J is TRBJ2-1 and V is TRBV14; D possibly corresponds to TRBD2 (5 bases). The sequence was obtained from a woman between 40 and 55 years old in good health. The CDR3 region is CASSHYSELGEQFF. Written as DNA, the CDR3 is TGTGCCAGCAGCCATTATAGCGAATTGGGTGAGCAGTTCTTC. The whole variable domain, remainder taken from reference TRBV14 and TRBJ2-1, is EAGVTQFPSHSVIEKGQTVTLRCDPISGHDNLYWYRRVMGKEIKFLLHFVKESKQDESGMPNNRFLAERTGGTYSTLKVQPAELEDSGVYFCASSHYSELGEQFFGPGTRLTVL.